This T cell receptor (beta chain) was documented in a study of cytomegalovirus exposure and HLA in healthy donors. From germline, CDR1 is MNHEY and CDR2 SMNVEV (reference sequence). The CDR3 spans 11 residues. J lost 7 bases, V lost 5 bases, and 0 bases had no gene match. The PCR was carried out with 60 Vbeta primers and 13 Jbeta primers. Method: immunoSEQ multiplex PCR; TCRdb's copy keeps in-frame clones and lacks some. Here the sample spans 100,000 to 140,000 clones, over 70% being singletons. The sequenced material came from PBMCs. This TCR was sampled from a man aged 25 to 45 in good health and CMV-seronegative. J is TRBJ1-2 and V is TRBV27; 8 bases fit TRBD1. The CDR3 bases are TGTGCCAGCAGTACAGGGGGTGGCTACACCTTC. Its protein is CASSTGGGYTF.